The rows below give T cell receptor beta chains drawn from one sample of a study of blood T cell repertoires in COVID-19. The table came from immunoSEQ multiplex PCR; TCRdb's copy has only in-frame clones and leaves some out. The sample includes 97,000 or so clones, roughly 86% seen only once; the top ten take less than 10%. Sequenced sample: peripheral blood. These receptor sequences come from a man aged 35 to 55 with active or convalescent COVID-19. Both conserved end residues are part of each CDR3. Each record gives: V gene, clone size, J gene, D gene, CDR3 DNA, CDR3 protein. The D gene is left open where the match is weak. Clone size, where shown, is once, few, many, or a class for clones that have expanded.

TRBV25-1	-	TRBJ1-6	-	TGTGCCAGCAACGGGATTGGGGATTCACCCCTCCACTTT	CASNGIGDSPLHF
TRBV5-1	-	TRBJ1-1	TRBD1	TGCGCCAGCAGCCGACAGGGTGTGACTGAAGCTTTCTTT	CASSRQGVTEAFF
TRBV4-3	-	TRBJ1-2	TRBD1	TGCGCCAGCAGCCAACGGACAGGGAATGGCTACACCTTC	CASSQRTGNGYTF
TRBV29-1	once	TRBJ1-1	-	TGCAGCGTTGGCTGGGAGCAGGGGGAAGCTTTCTTT	CSVGWEQGEAFF
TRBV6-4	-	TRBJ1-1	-	TGTGCCAGCATTATTCTCAGAAACACTGAAGCTTTCTTT	CASIILRNTEAFF
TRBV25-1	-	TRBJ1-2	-	TGTGCCAGCTCGACAAACTATGGCTACACCTTC	CASSTNYGYTF
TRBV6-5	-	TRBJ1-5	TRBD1	TGTGCCAGCAGCGAGGGACAGGTCACTCAGCCCCAGCATTTT	CASSEGQVTQPQHF
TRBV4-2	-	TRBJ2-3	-	TGTGCCAGCAGCCAAGCGGGGGAAGTTACGGGGGCAGATACGCAGTATTTT	CASSQAGEVTGADTQYF
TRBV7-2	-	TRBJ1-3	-	TGTGCCAGCAGCTTTGGGCCTCCTGGAGGAAACACCATATATTTT	CASSFGPPGGNTIYF
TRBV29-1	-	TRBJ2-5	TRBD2	TGCAGCGCCGCACTAGCGGGGGCGTTCCAAGAGACCCAGTACTTC	CSAALAGAFQETQYF
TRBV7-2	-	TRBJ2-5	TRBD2	TGTGCCAGCAGCTTTCAGACTAGCGGGGGAGGGGAGACCCAGTACTTC	CASSFQTSGGGETQYF
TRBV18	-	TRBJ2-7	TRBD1	TGTGCCAGCTCACCCGGACAGGGGAGGCACGAGCAGTACTTC	CASSPGQGRHEQYF
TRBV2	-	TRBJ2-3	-	TGTGCCAGCAGCCCCGAGAGCACAGATACGCAGTATTTT	CASSPESTDTQYF
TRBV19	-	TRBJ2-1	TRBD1	TGTGCCAGTACCCTCCGCGGACAGGGGGCAATTTACTCCTACAATGAGCAGTTCTTC	CASTLRGQGAIYSYNEQFF
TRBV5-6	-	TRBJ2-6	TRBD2	TGTGCCAGCAGCTTGAGCGGGGATACCCTTTCTGGGGCCAACGTCCTGACTTTC	CASSLSGDTLSGANVLTF
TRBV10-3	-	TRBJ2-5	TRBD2	TGTGCCATCAGTGAACAATTAGCGGGTCCCCAAGAGACCCAGTACTTC	CAISEQLAGPQETQYF
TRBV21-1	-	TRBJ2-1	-	TGTGCCAGCAGCAACAGGGAACCCTACAATGAGCAGTTCTTC	CASSNREPYNEQFF
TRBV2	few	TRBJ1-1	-	TGTGCCAGCATGGAGGCGGCTGAAGCTTTCTTT	CASMEAAEAFF
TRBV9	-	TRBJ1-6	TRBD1	TGTGCCAGCAGCGTGGCGACAGGGGGCAATTCACCCCTCCACTTT	CASSVATGGNSPLHF
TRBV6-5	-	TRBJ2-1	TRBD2	TGTGCCAGCAGTTGGACTAGCGGGGGGTCCAATGAGCAGTTCTTC	CASSWTSGGSNEQFF
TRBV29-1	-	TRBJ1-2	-	TGCAGCGTTGAGTCCCATTTCTATGGCTACACCTTC	CSVESHFYGYTF
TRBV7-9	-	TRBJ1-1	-	TGTGCCAGCAGCTTAAATTCGTGGCAGGACTACCAAGCTTTCTTT	CASSLNSWQDYQAFF
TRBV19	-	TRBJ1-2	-	TGTGCCAGTAGTATCTCGGGCCGGGAGGCAGGCTATGGCTACACCTTC	CASSISGREAGYGYTF
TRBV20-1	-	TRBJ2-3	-	TGCAGTGCCAGGGCCCCAGATACGCAGTATTTT	CSARAPDTQYF
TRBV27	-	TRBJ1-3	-	TGTGCCACCAGGGAGATGGGTGCTGGAAACACCATATATTTT	CATREMGAGNTIYF
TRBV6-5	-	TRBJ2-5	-	TGTGCCAGCGGTCAGAGGGAGACCCAGTACTTC	CASGQRETQYF
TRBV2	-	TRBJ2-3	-	TGTGCCAGCAGTACCTGGACTAGCACAGATACGCAGTATTTT	CASSTWTSTDTQYF
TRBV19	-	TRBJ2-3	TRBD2	TGTGCCAGCAGACTAGCGGGAGCTTCAGATACGCAGTATTTT	CASRLAGASDTQYF
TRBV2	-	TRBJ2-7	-	TGTGCCAGCAATACTTTTCTCTCCTACGAGCAGTACTTC	CASNTFLSYEQYF
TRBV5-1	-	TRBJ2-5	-	TGCGCCAGCAGCTACTATGACGGCAAAGAGACCCAGTACTTC	CASSYYDGKETQYF
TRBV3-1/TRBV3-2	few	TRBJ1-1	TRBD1	TGTGCCAGCAGCCAGCCCAGGGACAGGGCCCCTGAAGCTTTCTTT	CASSQPRDRAPEAFF
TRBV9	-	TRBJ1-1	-	TGTGCCAGCAGCGTAGCTCAGATGAACACTGAAGCTTTCTTT	CASSVAQMNTEAFF
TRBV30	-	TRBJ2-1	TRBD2	TGTGCCTGGAGCCATCCGGGAGGGGACTTCTACAATGAGCAGTTCTTC	CAWSHPGGDFYNEQFF
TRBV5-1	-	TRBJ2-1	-	TGCGCCAGCAGCTTAAACGCGGGGGCGATAAGGAATGAGCAGTTCTTC	CASSLNAGAIRNEQFF
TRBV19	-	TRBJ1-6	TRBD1	TGTGCCAGTAGTATCCGGGGACAGAATAATTCACCCCTCCACTTT	CASSIRGQNNSPLHF
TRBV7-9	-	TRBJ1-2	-	TGTGCCAGCAGCTCTCGAGACAGGACGAGTGGCTACACCTTC	CASSSRDRTSGYTF
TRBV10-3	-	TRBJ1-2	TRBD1	TGTGCCATCAGTTACCGGGACAGGGGCGACGGCTACACCTTC	CAISYRDRGDGYTF
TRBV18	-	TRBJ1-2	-	TGTGCCAGCTCACCATTCCAGGGCATGGACTATGGCTACACCTTC	CASSPFQGMDYGYTF
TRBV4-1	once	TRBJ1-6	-	TGCGCCAGCAGCCCGGGACAAGAAAGGGATTCACCCCTCCACTTT	CASSPGQERDSPLHF
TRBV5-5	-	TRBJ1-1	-	TGTGCCAGCAGCTTGGGAGGCAGAATGAACACTGAAGCTTTCTTT	CASSLGGRMNTEAFF
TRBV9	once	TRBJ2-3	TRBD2	TGTGCCAGCAGCGTTTTAGCGGGGGCTTTCACAGATACGCAGTATTTT	CASSVLAGAFTDTQYF
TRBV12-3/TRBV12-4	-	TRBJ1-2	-	TGTGCCAGCAGTCCCCGGACAGCTTATGGCTACACCTTC	CASSPRTAYGYTF
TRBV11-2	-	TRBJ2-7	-	TGTGCCAGCAGCTTAGATCCCCGGAGCGAGCAGTACTTC	CASSLDPRSEQYF
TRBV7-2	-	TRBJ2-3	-	TGTGCCAGCAGCTTGGGGCTAAGCCAAGATACGCAGTATTTT	CASSLGLSQDTQYF
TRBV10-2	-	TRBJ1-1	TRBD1	TGCGCCAGCAGCGTGGGACAGTTGAACACTGAAGCTTTCTTT	CASSVGQLNTEAFF
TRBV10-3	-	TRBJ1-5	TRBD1	TGTGCCATCAGTGAAACGGGACAGGGGGCACAGCCCCAGCATTTT	CAISETGQGAQPQHF
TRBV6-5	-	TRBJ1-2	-	TGTGCCAGCAGTTACTCGAAGACGGTTGGAGGGTATGGCTACACCTTC	CASSYSKTVGGYGYTF
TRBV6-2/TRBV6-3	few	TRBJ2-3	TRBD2	TGTGCCAGCAGTTACTCGACTAGCGGCACAGATACGCAGTATTTT	CASSYSTSGTDTQYF
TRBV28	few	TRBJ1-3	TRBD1	TGTGCCAGCAGATTCGAACAGGGGTACTCTGGAAACACCATATATTTT	CASRFEQGYSGNTIYF
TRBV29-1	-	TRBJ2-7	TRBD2	TGCAGCGCCGGGACTAGGTCCAACGAGCAGTACTTC	CSAGTRSNEQYF
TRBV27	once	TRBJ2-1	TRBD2	TGTGCCAGCCGAGCGGGGGGGACCGGGGAGCAGTTCTTC	CASRAGGTGEQFF
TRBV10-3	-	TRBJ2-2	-	TGTGCCACCCGAGGCCTTCAGAACACCGGGGAGCTGTTTTTT	CATRGLQNTGELFF
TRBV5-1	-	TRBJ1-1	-	TGCGCCAGCAGCTTGGGCGGGGACACTGAAGCTTTCTTT	CASSLGGDTEAFF
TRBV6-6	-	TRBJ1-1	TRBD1	TGTGCCAGCAGGGGGACAGGGGGCGGAGAAGCTTTCTTT	CASRGTGGGEAFF
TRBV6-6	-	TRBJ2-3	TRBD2	TGTGCCAGTCCTAATAGCGGGGGCCGGGTCGCGTATACGCAGTATTTT	CASPNSGGRVAYTQYF
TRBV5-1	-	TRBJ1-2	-	TGCGCCAGCAGCGCGTCGGGATTTAACTATGGCTACACCTTC	CASSASGFNYGYTF
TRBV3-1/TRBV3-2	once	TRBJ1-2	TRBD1	TGTGCCAGCAGCCAAGATAGGACAGGGCGGTCCTATGGCTACACCTTC	CASSQDRTGRSYGYTF
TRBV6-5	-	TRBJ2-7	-	TGTGCCAGCAGTACCCCCGGGACTCCCGGGGAGCAGTACTTC	CASSTPGTPGEQYF